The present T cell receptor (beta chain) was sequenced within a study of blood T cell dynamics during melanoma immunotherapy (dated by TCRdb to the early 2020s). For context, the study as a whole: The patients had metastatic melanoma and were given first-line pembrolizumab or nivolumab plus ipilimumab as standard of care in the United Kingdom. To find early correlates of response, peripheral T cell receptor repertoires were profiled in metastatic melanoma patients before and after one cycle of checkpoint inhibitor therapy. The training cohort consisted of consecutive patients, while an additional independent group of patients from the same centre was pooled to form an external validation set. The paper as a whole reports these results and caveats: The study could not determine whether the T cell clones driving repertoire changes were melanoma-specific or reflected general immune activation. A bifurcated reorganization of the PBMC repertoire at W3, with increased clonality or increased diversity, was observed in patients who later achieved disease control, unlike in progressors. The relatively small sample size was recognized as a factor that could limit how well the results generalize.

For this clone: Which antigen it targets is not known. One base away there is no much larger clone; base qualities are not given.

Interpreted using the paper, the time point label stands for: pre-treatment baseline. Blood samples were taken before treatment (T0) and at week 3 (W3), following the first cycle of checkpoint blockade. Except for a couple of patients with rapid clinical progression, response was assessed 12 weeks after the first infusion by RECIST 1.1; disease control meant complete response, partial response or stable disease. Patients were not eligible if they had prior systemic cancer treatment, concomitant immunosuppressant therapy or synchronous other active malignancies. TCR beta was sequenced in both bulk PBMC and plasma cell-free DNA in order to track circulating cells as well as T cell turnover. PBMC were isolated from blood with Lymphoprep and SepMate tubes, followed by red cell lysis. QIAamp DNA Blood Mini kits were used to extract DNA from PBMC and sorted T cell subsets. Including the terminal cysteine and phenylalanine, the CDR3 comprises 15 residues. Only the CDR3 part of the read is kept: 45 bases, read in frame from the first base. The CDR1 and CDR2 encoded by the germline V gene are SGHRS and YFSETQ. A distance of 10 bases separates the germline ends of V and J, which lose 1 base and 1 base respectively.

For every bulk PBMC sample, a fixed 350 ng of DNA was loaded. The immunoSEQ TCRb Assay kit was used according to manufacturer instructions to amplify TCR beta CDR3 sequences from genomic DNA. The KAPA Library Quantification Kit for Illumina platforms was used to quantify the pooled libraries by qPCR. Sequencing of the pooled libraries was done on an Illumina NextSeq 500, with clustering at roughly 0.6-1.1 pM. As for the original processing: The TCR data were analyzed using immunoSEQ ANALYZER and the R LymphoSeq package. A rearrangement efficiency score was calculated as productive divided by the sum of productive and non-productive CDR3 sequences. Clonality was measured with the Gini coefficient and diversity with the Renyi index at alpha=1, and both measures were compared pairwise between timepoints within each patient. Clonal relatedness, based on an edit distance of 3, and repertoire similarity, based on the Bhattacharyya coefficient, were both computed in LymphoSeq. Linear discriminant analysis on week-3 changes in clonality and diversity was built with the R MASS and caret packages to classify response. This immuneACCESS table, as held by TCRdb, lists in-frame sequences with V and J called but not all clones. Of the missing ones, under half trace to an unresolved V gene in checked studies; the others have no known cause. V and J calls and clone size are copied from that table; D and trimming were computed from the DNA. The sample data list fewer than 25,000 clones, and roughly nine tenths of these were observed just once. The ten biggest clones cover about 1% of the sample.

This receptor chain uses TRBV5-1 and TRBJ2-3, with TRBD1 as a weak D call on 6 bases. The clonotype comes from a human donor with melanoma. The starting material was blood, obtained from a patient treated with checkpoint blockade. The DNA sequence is TGCGCCAGCAGCTTGCGGGACACTCGCACAGATACGCAGTATTTT. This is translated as CASSLRDTRTDTQYF.